This T cell receptor beta chain was recovered during a study of T cells in Graves' hyperthyroidism and ophthalmopathy. Study overall: Specimen type is peripheral blood, collected at initial diagnosis prior to any treatment.

It was RNA transcripts that yielded the amplified TCR beta CDR3 regions. During a first-round RT-PCR of the TCR CDR3, the HTBI primer set was used. A single record per CDR3 protein comes from TCRdb applying MiXCR to the multiplex PCR reads. The sample has around 690,000 distinct CDR3 sequences; 17% are singletons. Study results and limitations: Prediction of ophthalmopathy progression came a median approximately 6 months pre-onset.

The table lists this clonotype with many counts. What it binds is not known. The sequenced sample consisted of blood. This clonotype was sampled from a man between 50 and 59 years old with Graves' hyperthyroidism.

The DNA of the CDR3 is TGTGCCAGCAGTTACTTCAGGAACACTGAAGCTTTCTTT. Its translation: CASSYFRNTEAFF. This rearrangement joins TRBV6-2 or TRBV6-3 to TRBJ1-1; D unclear. The CDR3 has 13 residues. The germline V gene encodes CDR1 MNHEY and CDR2 SVGEGT. Trimming took 1 base from V and 1 from J, leaving 4 bases between them.